The source of this T cell receptor beta chain is a study of T-cell memory formation after mild COVID-19. Using its own MiXCR run on the 5' RACE reads, TCRdb lists one record per CDR3 protein. The sample holds around 300,000 distinct CDR3 sequences, about 20% seen once. This clonotype was observed a handful of times. Looked up from germline, CDR1 is SGHDN and CDR2 is FVKESK. This CDR3 is built from 16 residues. The V segment lost 0 bases and the J segment 3 bases; nucleotides outside the gene matches: 5. The chain employs TRBV14 and TRBJ2-3, with 8 positions matching TRBD1. This TCR derives from a man between 18 and 35 years old who had mild COVID-19 (a few samples of this study predate the infection). Cell type and time point are not known. Sequences were obtained from PBMCs or a T cell subset sorted from them (not recorded which). The CDR3 spells CASSQEGQVFTDTQYF. CDR3 bases: TGTGCCAGCAGCCAAGAGGGACAGGTGTTTACAGATACGCAGTATTTT.